The 5 T cell receptor beta chains given below trace back to one sample, sequenced in a study of T cells after posttransplantation cyclophosphamide listed by TCRdb under 2016. Per the publication, the treatment or condition label means: high-dose cyclophosphamide on days +3 and +4 as single-agent GVHD prophylaxis. For conditioning, the PTCy patients got busulfan and fludarabine, then a related or unrelated marrow graft, followed by cyclophosphamide on days +3 and +4. Libraries came from the immunoSEQ multiplex PCR assay. Held by TCRdb, this immuneACCESS table contains in-frame sequences only and omits some clones. Under half of the omission traces to an unresolved V gene where checked; the cause of the rest is unknown. The sample features thousands of clones, and none is a singleton. The ten largest clones take up 20% to 30% of the sample. This sample comprised PBMCs, obtained roughly 400 days after allogeneic stem cell transplant with posttransplant cyclophosphamide. Source of these receptors: a male patient between 60 and 69 years old who received an allogeneic stem cell transplant from a related donor, was CMV-positive, and had acute GVHD only. Once a transplant has taken place, some T cells may be donor derived.

This clone has only a few counts. The rearrangement links TRBV29-1 to TRBJ2-3, with TRBD2 as a possible D gene (6 bases). The V gene lost 4 bases and the J gene lost 7 bases, with 18 bases spanning the gap. The length of the CDR3 is 14 residues. The germline CDR1 and CDR2 sequences are SQVTM and ANQGSEA. CDR3 in amino acids: CSVALARASHTQYF. CDR3 sequence (DNA): TGCAGCGTTGCACTAGCCAGGGCCTCCCATACGCAGTATTTT.

The sample holds many counts of this clone. V usage is TRBV28 and J usage is TRBJ2-7; 13 nucleotides match TRBD2. The V gene end was trimmed by 3 bases and the J gene end by 5 bases; junction bases not matched to a gene: 13. The CDR3 is 18 amino acids. CDR1 is MDHEN and CDR2 is SYDVKM in the germline V gene. The CDR3 is CASSFPRLAGGQRNEQYF. CDR3 DNA: TGTGCCAGCAGTTTTCCCCGACTAGCGGGAGGCCAGAGGAACGAGCAGTACTTC.

This clone came up many times. The V gene is TRBV7-9, the J gene TRBJ1-2; D unresolved. This CDR3 contains 13 residues. V was trimmed by 2 bases and J by 8 bases, leaving 12 bases between them. Germline CDR1 reads SEHNR; CDR2 reads FQNEAQ (reference sequence). In DNA, the CDR3 is TGTGCCAGCAGCTTAAACCCGCTATCCGGCTACACCTTC. Its translation is CASSLNPLSGYTF.

This clone occurred many times. This chain links TRBV29-1 with TRBJ2-2; no firm D call. CDR1 SQVTM and CDR2 ANQGSEA come from the germline V gene. The CDR3 runs to 12 residues. V lost 7 bases, J lost 6 bases, and 12 bases lay in between. The CDR3 protein is CSAGHHSGELFF. The CDR3 coding sequence is TGCAGCGCAGGTCATCATTCCGGGGAGCTGTTTTTT.

This clone was found many times. The rearrangement joins TRBV13 to TRBJ2-7; 7 bases agree with TRBD1. The CDR3 has 15 residues. V shed 5 bases and J 3 bases; nucleotides not matched to a gene: 10. Germline lookup yields CDR1 PRHDT and CDR2 FYEKMQ (reference sequence). The CDR3 reads CASSQGGRQGYEQYF. For the CDR3, the DNA is TGTGCCAGCAGCCAAGGTGGAAGACAGGGCTACGAGCAGTACTTC.